This T cell receptor beta chain is from a study of human CD8 memory T cell subsets. The CDR3 spans 14 residues. Germline CDR1 and CDR2: SNHLY and FYNNEI. Production of TCR beta libraries used UMI-labeled 5' RACE as the method. TCRdb re-analyzed the 5' RACE reads; it lists each CDR3 protein once, without DNA. The table lists 4,500 to 7,000 distinct CDR3 sequences. It was from buffy coats of healthy donors that the PBMC came. Sequenced sample: CD8+ effector memory T cells (TEM) sorted from PBMCs. Subset: effector memory CD8 T cells, CCR7- CD45RO+ CD95+. This receptor was obtained from a human donor in good health. V gene TRBV2 combines with J gene TRBJ1-2; lacking DNA, the TRBD1 call made by TCRdb goes unchecked. The CDR3 sequence: CASTIGGTNYGYTF.